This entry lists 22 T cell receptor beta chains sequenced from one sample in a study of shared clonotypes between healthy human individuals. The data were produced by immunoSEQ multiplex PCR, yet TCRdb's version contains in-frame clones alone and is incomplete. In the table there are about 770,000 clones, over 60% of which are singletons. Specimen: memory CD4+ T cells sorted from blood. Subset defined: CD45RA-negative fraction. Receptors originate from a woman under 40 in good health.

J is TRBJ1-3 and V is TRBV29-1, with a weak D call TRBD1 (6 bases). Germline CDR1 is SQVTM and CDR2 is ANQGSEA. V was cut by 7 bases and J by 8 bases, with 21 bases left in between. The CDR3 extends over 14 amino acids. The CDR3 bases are TGCAGCGCGCGGCGGGGGGCAGGCGTTGACACCATATATTTT. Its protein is CSARRGAGVDTIYF.

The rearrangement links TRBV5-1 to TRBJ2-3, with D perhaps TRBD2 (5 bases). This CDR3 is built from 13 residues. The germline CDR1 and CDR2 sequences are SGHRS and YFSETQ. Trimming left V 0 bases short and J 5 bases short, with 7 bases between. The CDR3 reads CASSLGREDTQYF. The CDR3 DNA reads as TGCGCCAGCAGCTTGGGACGGGAAGATACGCAGTATTTT.

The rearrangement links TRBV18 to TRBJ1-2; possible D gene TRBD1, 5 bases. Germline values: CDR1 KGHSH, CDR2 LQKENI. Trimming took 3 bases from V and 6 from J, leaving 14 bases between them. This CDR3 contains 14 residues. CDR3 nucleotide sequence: TGTGCCAGCTCACCCGTTCAGGGCCCAGATGGCTACACCTTC. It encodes CASSPVQGPDGYTF.

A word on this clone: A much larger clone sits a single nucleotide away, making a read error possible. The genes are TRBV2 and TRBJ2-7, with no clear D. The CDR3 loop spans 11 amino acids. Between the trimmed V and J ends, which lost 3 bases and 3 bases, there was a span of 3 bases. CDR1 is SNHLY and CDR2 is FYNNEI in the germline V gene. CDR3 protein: CASSDDYEQYF. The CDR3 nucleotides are TGTGCCAGCAGTGACGACTACGAGCAGTACTTC.

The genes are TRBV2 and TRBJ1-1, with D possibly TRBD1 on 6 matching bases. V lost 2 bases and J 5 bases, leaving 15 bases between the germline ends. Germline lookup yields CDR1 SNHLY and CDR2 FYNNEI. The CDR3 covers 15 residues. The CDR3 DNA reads TGTGCCAGCAGTGAACAGCCCCAGGGGATGACTGAAGCTTTCTTT. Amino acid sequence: CASSEQPQGMTEAFF.

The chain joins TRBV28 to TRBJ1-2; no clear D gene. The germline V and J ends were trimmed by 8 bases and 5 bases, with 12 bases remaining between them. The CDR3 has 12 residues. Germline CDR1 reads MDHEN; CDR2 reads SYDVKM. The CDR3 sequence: CASGSKSYGYTF. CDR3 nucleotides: TGTGCCAGCGGGTCGAAGTCATATGGCTACACCTTC.

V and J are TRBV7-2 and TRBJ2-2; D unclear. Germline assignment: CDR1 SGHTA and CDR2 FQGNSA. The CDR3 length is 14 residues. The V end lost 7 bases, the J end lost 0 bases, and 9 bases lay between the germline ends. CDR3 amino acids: CASKRAPNTGELFF. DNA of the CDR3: TGTGCCAGCAAAAGAGCACCGAACACCGGGGAGCTGTTTTTT.

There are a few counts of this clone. Here the CDR3 DNA reads TGCGCCAGCAGTCAAACCGGGACTAGCGGGAGGAACGAGCAGTACTTC. Translation gives CASSQTGTSGRNEQYF. The chain recombines TRBV23-1 with TRBJ2-7; 15 nucleotides agree with TRBD2. TRBV23-1 is an ORF; its function is uncertain. The CDR3 is made up of 16 amino acids. V lost 2 bases and J lost 5; bases outside the gene matches: 4.

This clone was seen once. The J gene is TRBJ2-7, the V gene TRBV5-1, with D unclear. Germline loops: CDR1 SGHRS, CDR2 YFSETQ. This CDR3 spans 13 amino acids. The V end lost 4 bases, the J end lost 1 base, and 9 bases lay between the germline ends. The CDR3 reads CASSPRFSYEQYF. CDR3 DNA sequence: TGCGCCAGCAGCCCCAGGTTTTCCTACGAGCAGTACTTC.

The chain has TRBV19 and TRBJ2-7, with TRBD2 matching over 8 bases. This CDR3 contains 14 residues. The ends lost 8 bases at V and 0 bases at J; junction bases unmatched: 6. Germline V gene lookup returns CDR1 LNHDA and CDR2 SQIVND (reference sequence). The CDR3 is CASRLAMSSYEQYF. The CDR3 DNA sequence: TGTGCCAGTCGACTAGCGATGAGCTCCTACGAGCAGTACTTC.

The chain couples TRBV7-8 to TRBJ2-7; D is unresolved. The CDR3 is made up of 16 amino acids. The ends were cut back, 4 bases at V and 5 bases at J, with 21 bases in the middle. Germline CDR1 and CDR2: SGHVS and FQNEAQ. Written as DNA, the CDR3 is TGTGCCAGCAGCTGGAACGTGTTTTCTCGTGGAGACGAGCAGTACTTC. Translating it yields CASSWNVFSRGDEQYF.

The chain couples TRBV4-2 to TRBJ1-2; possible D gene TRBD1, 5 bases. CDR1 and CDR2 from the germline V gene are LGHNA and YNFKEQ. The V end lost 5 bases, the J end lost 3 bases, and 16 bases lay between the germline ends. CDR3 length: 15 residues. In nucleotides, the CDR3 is TGTGCCAGCAGCTTAAGGACAACGACAGACTATGGCTACACCTTC. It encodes CASSLRTTTDYGYTF.

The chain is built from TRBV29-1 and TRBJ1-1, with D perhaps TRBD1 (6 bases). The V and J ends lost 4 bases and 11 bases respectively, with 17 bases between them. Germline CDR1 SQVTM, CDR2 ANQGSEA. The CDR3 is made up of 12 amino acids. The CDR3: CSVVFMGGDAFF. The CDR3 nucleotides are TGCAGCGTTGTCTTCATGGGGGGCGACGCTTTCTTT.

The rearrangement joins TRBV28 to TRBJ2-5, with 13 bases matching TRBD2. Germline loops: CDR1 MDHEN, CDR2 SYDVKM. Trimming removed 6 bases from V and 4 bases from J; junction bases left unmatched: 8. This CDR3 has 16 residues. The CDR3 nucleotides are TGTGCCAGCAGAAAATCGGGGACTAGCGGGACAGAGACCCAGTACTTC. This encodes CASRKSGTSGTETQYF.

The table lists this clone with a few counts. DNA for the CDR3: TGTGCCAGCAGCTTGTGGGGGGGCTACGAGCAGTACTTC. It yields the protein CASSLWGGYEQYF. V and J are TRBV5-4 and TRBJ2-7, with 7 bases that match TRBD2. CDR3 length: 13 residues. The germline CDR1 and CDR2 sequences are SGHNT and YYREEE (reference sequence). J gave up 3 bases and V 1 base, and 1 base lay outside the gene matches. Looking up the rest from reference TRBV5-4 and TRBJ2-7 gives the full variable domain: ETGVTQSPTHLIKTRGQQVTLRCSSQSGHNTVSWYQQALGQGPQFIFQYYREEENGRGNFPPRFSGLQFPNYSSELNVNALELDDSALYLCASSLWGGYEQYFGPGTRLTVT.

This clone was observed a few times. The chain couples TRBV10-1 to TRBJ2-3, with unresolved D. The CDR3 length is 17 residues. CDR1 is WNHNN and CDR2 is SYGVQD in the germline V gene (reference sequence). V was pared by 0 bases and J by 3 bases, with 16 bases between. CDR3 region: CASSESTIGSGTDTQYF. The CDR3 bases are TGCGCCAGCAGTGAGTCGACCATTGGGTCGGGTACAGATACGCAGTATTTT.

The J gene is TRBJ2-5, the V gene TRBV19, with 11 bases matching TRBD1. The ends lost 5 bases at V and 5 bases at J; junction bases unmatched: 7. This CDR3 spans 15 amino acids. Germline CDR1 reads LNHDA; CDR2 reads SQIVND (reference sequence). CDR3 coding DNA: TGTGCCAGTAGTCCGGACAGGGGGCAGGGGGAGACCCAGTACTTC. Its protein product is CASSPDRGQGETQYF.

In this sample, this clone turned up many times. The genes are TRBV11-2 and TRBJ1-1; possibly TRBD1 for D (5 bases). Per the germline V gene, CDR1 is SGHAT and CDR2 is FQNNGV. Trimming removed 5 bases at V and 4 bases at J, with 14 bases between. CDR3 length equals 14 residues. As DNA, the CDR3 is TGTGCCAGCAGCGCCCGGGTGGGGGTCACTGAAGCTTTCTTT. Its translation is CASSARVGVTEAFF. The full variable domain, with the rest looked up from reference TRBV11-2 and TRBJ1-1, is EAGVAQSPRYKIIEKRQSVAFWCNPISGHATLYWYQQILGQGPKLLIQFQNNGVVDDSQLPKDRFSAERLKGVDSTLKIQPAKLEDSAVYLCASSARVGVTEAFFGQGTRLTVV.

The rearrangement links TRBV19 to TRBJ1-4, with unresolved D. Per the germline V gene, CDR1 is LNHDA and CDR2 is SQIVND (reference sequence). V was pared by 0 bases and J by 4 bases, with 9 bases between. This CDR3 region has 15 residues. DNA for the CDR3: TGTGCCAGTAGTATAGATCACAGAGATAATGAAAAACTGTTTTTT. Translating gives CASSIDHRDNEKLFF.

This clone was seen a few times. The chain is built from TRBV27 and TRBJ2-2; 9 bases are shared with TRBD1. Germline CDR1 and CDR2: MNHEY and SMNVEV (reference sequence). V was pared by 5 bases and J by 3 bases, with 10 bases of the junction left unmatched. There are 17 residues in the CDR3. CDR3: CASSVRGQGFDTGELFF. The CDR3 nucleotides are TGTGCCAGCAGTGTTCGGGGACAGGGTTTTGACACCGGGGAGCTGTTTTTT.

CDR3: CASSGAGQDYGYTF. The CDR3, as DNA: TGTGCCAGCTCCGGGGCGGGACAGGACTATGGCTACACCTTC. This sequence joins TRBV28 and TRBJ1-2; 8 bases agree with TRBD1. The trim removed 8 bases at V and 3 bases at J, leaving 8 bases unmatched. Germline CDR1 reads MDHEN; CDR2 reads SYDVKM. The CDR3 spans 14 residues.

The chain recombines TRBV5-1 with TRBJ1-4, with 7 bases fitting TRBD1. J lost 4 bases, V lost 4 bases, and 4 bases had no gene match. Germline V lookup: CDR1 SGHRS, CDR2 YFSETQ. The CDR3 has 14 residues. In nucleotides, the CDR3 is TGCGCCAGCAGCGCCCAGGGGGATAATGAAAAACTGTTTTTT. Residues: CASSAQGDNEKLFF.